Below, 23 T cell receptor beta chains from the same sample are listed, as sequenced in a study of T cells in Graves' hyperthyroidism and ophthalmopathy. It was RNA transcripts that yielded the amplified TCR beta CDR3 regions. HTBI primers were the set used in a first-round RT-PCR of the TCR CDR3. Each CDR3 protein is one row after TCRdb ran MiXCR on the multiplex PCR reads. This sample has 200,000 or so distinct CDR3 sequences, with roughly 17% found just once. Specimen: blood. Every receptor here comes from a woman aged 45-65 years with Graves' hyperthyroidism.

Many counts were recorded for this clonotype. This CDR3 reads CASSLKLRDTIYEQYF. The CDR3 DNA is TGTGCCAGCAGTCTAAAACTCCGGGACACAATCTACGAGCAGTACTTC. This chain uses TRBV28 with TRBJ2-7, with D perhaps TRBD1 (6 bases). This CDR3 region has 16 residues. The germline gives CDR1 MDHEN, CDR2 SYDVKM. The V end was cut by 5 bases, the J end by 3 bases, with 20 bases between.

This clonotype was detected ten times or more. The chain is built from TRBV3-1 and TRBJ1-2; D not resolved. This CDR3 spans 13 amino acids. V was pared by 3 bases and J by 6 bases, with 11 bases between. The germline CDR1 and CDR2 sequences are LGHDT and YNNKEL (reference sequence). DNA of the CDR3: TGTGCCAGCAGCCACATACAGTCGCATGGCTACACCTTC. Protein sequence: CASSHIQSHGYTF. Combining the CDR3 with reference TRBV3-1 and TRBJ1-2 gives the whole variable domain DTAVSQTPKYLVTQMGNDKSIKCEQNLGHDTMYWYKQDSKKFLKIMFSYNNKELIINETVPNRFSPKSPDKAHLNLHINSLELGDSAVYFCASSHIQSHGYTFGSGTRLTVV.

The rearrangement links TRBV10-1 to TRBJ2-1, with a weak D call TRBD2 (6 bases). V was shortened by 2 bases and J by 8 bases, with 13 bases between the two germline ends. CDR3 length: 14 residues. Germline V lookup: CDR1 WNHNN, CDR2 SYGVQD (reference sequence). Here the CDR3 DNA reads TGCGCCAGCAGTGAGGACTTCTGGAGGGATGAGCAGTTCTTC. Protein product: CASSEDFWRDEQFF.

The rearrangement links TRBV6-1 to TRBJ1-2; tentatively, D is TRBD1 (5 bases). Germline V CDR1 and CDR2: MNHNS, SASEGT. V dropped 8 bases and J dropped 3 bases, with 10 bases sitting between them. This CDR3 has 12 amino acids. The CDR3 bases are TGTGCCAGCGTACGAGGGGACTATGGCTACACCTTC. Its translation is CASVRGDYGYTF.

This clonotype was counted ten times or more. This chain uses TRBV5-1 with TRBJ2-7; D unresolved. The V end was cut by 3 bases, the J end by 0 bases, with 7 bases between. CDR1 and CDR2 (germline): SGHRS, YFSETQ. The CDR3 has 13 residues. The CDR3 DNA reads as TGCGCCAGCAGCTCATCCGGCTCCTACGAGCAGTACTTC. This gives the protein CASSSSGSYEQYF.

The table lists this clonotype with a few counts. The V gene is TRBV19, the J gene TRBJ2-1; TRBD2 aligns across 13 bases. Germline loops: CDR1 LNHDA, CDR2 SQIVND (reference sequence). The CDR3 is made up of 17 amino acids. With V trimmed by 6 bases and J by 4 bases, 9 bases remained unmatched. In DNA, the CDR3 is TGTGCCAGTAGGGCCTGGACTAGCGGGAGTACTTACAATGAGCAGTTCTTC. Protein sequence: CASRAWTSGSTYNEQFF.

This clonotype came up many times. V usage is TRBV7-3 and J usage is TRBJ2-1; 11 bases map to TRBD2. Per the germline V gene, CDR1 is SGHTA and CDR2 is FQGTGA. CDR3 length: 15 residues. V shed 5 bases and J 9 bases; nucleotides not matched to a gene: 9. DNA of the CDR3: TGTGCCAGCAGCATTACTAGCGGGAGTTTAAGTGAGCAGTTCTTC. Its protein is CASSITSGSLSEQFF.

This clonotype was counted ten times or more. The chain has TRBV4-1 and TRBJ2-7; D may be TRBD1 (5 bases). Trimming shortened V by 1 base and J by 5 bases, and 18 bases separated the two germline ends. The length of the CDR3 is 16 residues. From germline, CDR1 is MGHRA and CDR2 YSYEKL. In DNA form, the CDR3 reads TGCGCCAGCAGCCAAGGCCACTCGGGTCAGGGAAACGAGCAGTACTTC. Translation: CASSQGHSGQGNEQYF.

CDR3 coding DNA: TGTGCCAGCAGACGGGACACCGGAACGGGGGAGCAGTACTTC. Translating gives CASRRDTGTGEQYF. V gene TRBV28 combines with J gene TRBJ2-7, with a weak D call TRBD1 (6 bases). With 6 bases removed from V and 7 bases from J, the gap between germline ends came to 19 bases. Germline V lookup: CDR1 MDHEN, CDR2 SYDVKM. The CDR3 spans 14 residues.

This clonotype was counted ten times or more. The V gene is TRBV19, the J gene TRBJ1-5, with a tentative D call TRBD1 (5 bases). Trimming removed 7 bases at V and 3 bases at J, with 19 bases between. There are 16 residues in the CDR3. The germline V gene encodes CDR1 LNHDA and CDR2 SQIVND (reference sequence). Written as DNA, the CDR3 is TGTGCCAGTACCTATCGGGTACAGGACCTCAATCAGCCCCAGCATTTT. It is translated as CASTYRVQDLNQPQHF.

The V gene is TRBV15, the J gene TRBJ2-3, with 11 bases lining up with TRBD1. Germline values: CDR1 LNHNV, CDR2 YYDKDF (reference sequence). This CDR3 comprises 15 residues. The V gene end was trimmed by 2 bases and the J gene end by 5 bases; junction bases not matched to a gene: 3. CDR3 amino acids: CATSRPDRGLDTQYF. The DNA of the CDR3 is TGTGCCACCAGCAGACCGGACAGGGGGCTAGATACGCAGTATTTT.

This clonotype was seen repeatedly, ten times or more. The chain couples TRBV5-1 to TRBJ2-3; tentative D call: TRBD1 (6 bases). Between the trimmed V and J ends, which lost 4 bases and 0 bases, there was a span of 15 bases. Germline V gene data show CDR1 as SGHRS and CDR2 as YFSETQ. This CDR3 comprises 16 residues. The CDR3 DNA reads TGCGCCAGCAGCCTCTATGGGACACATAGCACAGATACGCAGTATTTT. It is translated as CASSLYGTHSTDTQYF.

The gene calls are TRBV4-2 and TRBJ2-1, with 8 positions matching TRBD2. Germline values: CDR1 LGHNA, CDR2 YNFKEQ. This CDR3 region has 16 residues. J lost 6 bases, V lost 3 bases, and 10 bases had no gene match. The CDR3 coding sequence is TGTGCCAGCAGCCATAATTATCCTAGCGGGCCCAATGAGCAGTTCTTC. Translated, it gives CASSHNYPSGPNEQFF.

This clonotype has a count of ten or more. The chain couples TRBV2 to TRBJ2-1; 11 nucleotides align to TRBD2. The CDR3 has 16 residues. J lost 6 bases, V lost 7 bases, and 11 bases had no gene match. Looked up from germline, CDR1 is SNHLY and CDR2 is FYNNEI. CDR3 region: CASKDRALAGVNEQFF. CDR3 bases: TGTGCCAGCAAGGACAGGGCACTAGCGGGAGTCAATGAGCAGTTCTTC.

The CDR3 spells CAISPTEPQTLTDTQYF. The CDR3 DNA sequence: TGTGCCATCAGTCCAACGGAGCCCCAAACACTCACAGATACGCAGTATTTT. This chain joins TRBV10-3 and TRBJ2-3; D gene unclear. Germline V gene sequence: CDR1 ENHRY, CDR2 SYGVKD. Trimming took off 5 bases at V and 2 bases at J, with 20 bases between the two ends. There are 17 residues in the CDR3.

A few counts support this clonotype. This rearrangement joins TRBV24-1 to TRBJ1-1; TRBD1 matches 8 bases. CDR1 and CDR2 (germline): KGHDR, SFDVKD. The CDR3 totals 16 residues. V lost 2 bases to trimming and J lost 4 bases; unmatched junction nucleotides: 8. This CDR3 is CATSDSPGGGGTEAFF. The CDR3 DNA follows: TGTGCCACCAGTGATTCCCCAGGGGGCGGGGGCACTGAAGCTTTCTTT.

This clonotype showed up just a few times. This chain uses TRBV30 with TRBJ1-2; TRBD1 is a possible D gene (5 bases). V dropped 1 base and J dropped 8 bases, with 20 bases sitting between them. This CDR3 has 15 residues. Germline CDR1 is GTSNPN and CDR2 is SVGIG (reference sequence). CDR3 sequence: CAWSELWRGSSGYTF. CDR3 bases: TGTGCCTGGAGTGAACTCTGGCGGGGCTCGTCGGGCTACACCTTC.

The chain is built from TRBV27 and TRBJ2-6; D is ambiguous. From germline, CDR1 is MNHEY and CDR2 SMNVEV (reference sequence). This CDR3 has 20 residues. V lost 1 base to trimming and J lost 4 bases, with 23 bases between them. CDR3 loop: CASSLYRIASPPSGANVLTF. The CDR3 DNA reads TGTGCCAGCAGTTTATACCGTATTGCCAGCCCGCCCTCCGGGGCCAACGTCCTGACTTTC. Full variable domain (rest looked up from reference TRBV27 and TRBJ2-6): EAQVTQNPRYLITVTGKKLTVTCSQNMNHEYMSWYRQDPGLGLRQIYYSMNVEVTDKGDVPEGYKVSRKEKRNFPLILESPSPNQTSLYFCASSLYRIASPPSGANVLTFGAGSRLTVL.

The chain has TRBV25-1 and TRBJ2-3; 13 bases line up with TRBD2. The CDR3 is made up of 18 amino acids. V gave up 3 bases and J gave up 7 bases; unmatched junction bases: 13. Germline V CDR1 and CDR2: MGHDK, SYGVNS. The CDR3, as DNA: TGTGCCAGCAGTGAGGCGACACAGACTAGCGGGAGGAGGCATACGCAGTATTTT. It translates to CASSEATQTSGRRHTQYF.

This clonotype was counted at least ten times. The chain is built from TRBV12-3 or TRBV12-4 and TRBJ1-2, with D possibly TRBD1 on 5 matching bases. The CDR3 loop spans 14 amino acids. Deletions cut 2 bases from V and 7 bases from J, with 14 bases between. The CDR3 spells CASSLRGKEAGYTF. The CDR3 DNA sequence: TGTGCCAGCAGTTTACGGGGGAAGGAGGCTGGCTACACCTTC.

The chain uses TRBV28 and TRBJ1-2; 9 nucleotides line up with TRBD1. CDR3 size: 15 residues. Germline assignment: CDR1 MDHEN and CDR2 SYDVKM. V was pared by 3 bases and J by 4 bases, with 6 bases of the junction left unmatched. CDR3 bases: TGTGCCAGCAGTTTGGGCACAGGGGGCTTCTATGGCTACACCTTC. Encoded protein: CASSLGTGGFYGYTF.

The chain uses TRBV19 and TRBJ2-5; D unclear. This CDR3 contains 16 residues. The germline V gene encodes CDR1 LNHDA and CDR2 SQIVND (reference sequence). Trimming cost V 1 base and J 1 base, with 13 bases left between them. CDR3 sequence: CASSIGTASSQETQYF. Written as DNA, the CDR3 is TGTGCCAGTAGTATAGGGACCGCAAGCTCCCAAGAGACCCAGTACTTC.

This clonotype appeared many times. This chain connects TRBV19 to TRBJ2-1; no definite D call. Germline CDR1 is LNHDA and CDR2 is SQIVND (reference sequence). This CDR3 region has 15 residues. V gave up 5 bases and J gave up 1 base, with 12 bases separating them. The DNA for the CDR3 is TGTGCCAGTAGTCCCATCCACGGGTCCTACAATGAGCAGTTCTTC. This sequence encodes CASSPIHGSYNEQFF. The full variable domain, rest sourced from reference TRBV19 and TRBJ2-1, is DGGITQSPKYLFRKEGQNVTLSCEQNLNHDAMYWYRQDPGQGLRLIYYSQIVNDFQKGDIAEGYSVSREKKESFPLTVTSAQKNPTAFYLCASSPIHGSYNEQFFGPGTRLTVL.